The 23 T cell receptor beta chains below all came from one sample that was sequenced in a study of breast tumors, draining lymph nodes, adjacent tissues. Each CDR3 protein gets one entry after TCRdb re-called the multiplex PCR reads with MiXCR. This table holds tens of thousands of distinct CDR3 sequences, about 21% found once. Sequenced material: breast tumor tissue. These receptor sequences come from a female donor with breast cancer. Some clones in this sample may be carry-over from other donors' samples.

The table lists this clonotype with many counts. The rearrangement uses TRBV20-1 and TRBJ2-7, with no clear D. V shed 3 bases and J shed 0 bases, with 9 bases lying between them. The CDR3 loop spans 13 amino acids. The germline CDR1 and CDR2 sequences are DFQATT and SNEGSKA (reference sequence). CDR3 DNA: TGCAGTGCTAGGAGCCGGAGCTCCTACGAGCAGTACTTC. The encoded protein is CSARSRSSYEQYF.

This clonotype was picked up many times. The chain uses TRBV6-6 and TRBJ1-2; D is perhaps TRBD1 (5 bases). The length of the CDR3 is 12 residues. Looked up from germline, CDR1 is MNHNY and CDR2 is SVGAGI (reference sequence). The ends were cut back, 9 bases at V and 0 bases at J, with 8 bases in the middle. CDR3 in DNA: TGTGCCAGGGGGGGTCCTAACTATGGCTACACCTTC. It translates to CARGGPNYGYTF.

This clonotype was picked up many times. V and J are TRBV11-2 and TRBJ2-3; the match to TRBD2 covers 9 bases. In germline, CDR1 is SGHAT, CDR2 FQNNGV. The CDR3 consists of 15 residues. V lost 3 bases to trimming and J lost 3 bases; unmatched junction nucleotides: 4. The DNA for the CDR3 is TGTGCCAGCAGCTTTGGCGGGGGGGTGACAGATACGCAGTATTTT. This translates into CASSFGGGVTDTQYF. The whole variable domain, filled in from reference TRBV11-2 and TRBJ2-3, reads EAGVAQSPRYKIIEKRQSVAFWCNPISGHATLYWYQQILGQGPKLLIQFQNNGVVDDSQLPKDRFSAERLKGVDSTLKIQPAKLEDSAVYLCASSFGGGVTDTQYFGPGTRLTVL.

In the case of this clonotype: Since the CDR3 does not end with the conserved phenylalanine or tryptophan, this likely comes from a read error. The V call is TRBV10-3, the J call TRBJ1-1, with TRBD1 matching over 7 bases. CDR3 length: 15 amino acids. Germline trimming cut 6 bases from V and 4 bases from J; bases unmatched to any gene: 11. From germline, CDR1 is ENHRY and CDR2 SYGVKD. CDR3 residues: CAISEAQTGVTEAFL. The DNA for the CDR3 is TGTGCCATCAGCGAAGCGCAAACAGGGGTCACTGAAGCTTTCCTT.

V is TRBV5-1 and J is TRBJ2-5; no definite D call. Germline values: CDR1 SGHRS, CDR2 YFSETQ. Trimming pared 6 bases from V and 4 bases from J, leaving 19 bases between. CDR3 length equals 15 residues. The CDR3 sequence is CASTQVRAAPETQYF. In DNA, the CDR3 is TGCGCCAGCACCCAAGTACGGGCCGCCCCAGAGACCCAGTACTTC.

This clonotype was seen repeatedly, ten times or more. This chain connects TRBV24-1 to TRBJ2-3; no clear D gene. Trimming took off 2 bases at V and 2 bases at J, with 4 bases between the two ends. Germline CDR1 is KGHDR and CDR2 is SFDVKD. There are 13 residues in the CDR3. CDR3 coding DNA: TGTGCCACCAGTGATTCTAACACAGATACGCAGTATTTT. The encoded protein is CATSDSNTDTQYF.

The chain couples TRBV18 to TRBJ2-2, with D perhaps TRBD1 (5 bases). The ends were cut back, 4 bases at V and 4 bases at J, with 13 bases in the middle. This CDR3 region has 15 residues. Germline V gene sequence: CDR1 KGHSH, CDR2 LQKENI. The CDR3 loop reads CASSLTRQPTGELFF. DNA of the CDR3: TGTGCCAGCTCACTTACCCGACAGCCCACCGGGGAGCTGTTTTTT.

Many counts were recorded for this clonotype. The chain has TRBV5-4 and TRBJ1-2; tentatively, D is TRBD1 (5 bases). The V gene's germline CDR1 is SGHNT and CDR2 YYREEE (reference sequence). Trimming cost V 0 bases and J 6 bases, with 12 bases left between them. This CDR3 is 14 amino acids long. In nucleotides, the CDR3 is TGTGCCAGCAGCTTGGATACAGGTTTGAATGGCTACACCTTC. It translates to CASSLDTGLNGYTF.

This clonotype was seen repeatedly, ten times or more. This chain connects TRBV6-1 to TRBJ1-5; a weak D match, TRBD1 (5 bases). Trimming took off 6 bases at V and 0 bases at J, with 12 bases between the two ends. CDR1 and CDR2 from the germline V gene are MNHNS and SASEGT. CDR3 size: 15 residues. This chain's CDR3 is CASRGGWVSNQPQHF. The DNA for the CDR3 is TGTGCCAGCAGGGGGGGATGGGTTAGCAATCAGCCCCAGCATTTT.

This clonotype was detected ten times or more. The chain recombines TRBV5-1 with TRBJ1-2; tentative D call: TRBD1 (6 bases). The CDR3 is 14 residues long. V was trimmed by 6 bases and J by 6 bases, leaving 18 bases between them. Germline V gives CDR1 SGHRS, CDR2 YFSETQ. CDR3 nucleotides: TGCGCCAGCAACCGGGGGCAGACCCGTGATGGCTACACCTTC. Amino acids: CASNRGQTRDGYTF.

This clonotype was recorded at least ten times. The CDR3 DNA is TGTGCCAGCAGCGTAGACAGCGGGGGTACGGGCGGGGAGCTGTTTTTT. This gives the protein CASSVDSGGTGGELFF. The rearrangement uses TRBV9 and TRBJ2-2; TRBD2 matches at 8 bases. V dropped 0 bases and J dropped 7; count of bases not matched to a gene: 8. Germline lookup yields CDR1 SGDLS and CDR2 YYNGEE. This CDR3 has 16 amino acids.

In its sample, this clonotype was seen many times. CDR3 in amino acids: CASSLYPYYEQYF. The CDR3 DNA reads as TGTGCCAGCAGTTTATATCCCTACTACGAGCAGTACTTC. The rearrangement uses TRBV28 and TRBJ2-7; no clear D gene. The V gene lost 1 base and the J gene lost 3 bases, with 7 bases spanning the gap. Germline CDR1 and CDR2: MDHEN and SYDVKM. The CDR3 consists of 13 residues.

Note on this clonotype: With a much larger clone just one base away, this may be a read error. V and J are TRBV30 and TRBJ2-1; 7 positions agree with TRBD2. Germline V gene sequence: CDR1 GTSNPN, CDR2 SVGIG (reference sequence). The J segment lost 6 bases and the V segment lost 8 bases, leaving 10 bases of the junction unmatched. The CDR3 length is 13 residues. The CDR3, as DNA: TGTGCCCGGACCCCACCGGGGGGCAATGAGCAGTTCTTC. This encodes CARTPPGGNEQFF.

Many counts were recorded for this clonotype. The CDR3 here is CASSSQLSAEKLFF. CDR3 sequence (DNA): TGTGCCAGCAGCTCGCAACTCAGTGCTGAAAAACTGTTTTTT. This chain joins TRBV6-1 and TRBJ1-4; no reliable D call. Germline V gene sequence: CDR1 MNHNS, CDR2 SASEGT. This CDR3 is built from 14 residues. V shed 6 bases and J shed 7 bases, with 15 bases lying between them.

This clonotype was found many times. For the CDR3, the DNA is TGTGCCAGCAGCCAAGATAGAGGATCCAATGAAAAACTGTTTTTT. Amino acids: CASSQDRGSNEKLFF. The V call is TRBV4-2, the J call TRBJ1-4; no definite D call. The V and J ends lost 0 bases and 5 bases respectively, with 10 bases between them. Germline-derived CDR1 and CDR2 are LGHNA and YNFKEQ. The CDR3 runs to 15 residues.

This clonotype showed up just a few times. This chain connects TRBV6-5 to TRBJ2-1; the D is unclear. V was shortened by 2 bases and J by 6 bases, with 2 bases between the two germline ends. CDR3 length: 11 residues. CDR1 is MNHEY and CDR2 is SVGAGI in the germline V gene. CDR3 bases: TGTGCCAGCAGTTACGCCAATGAGCAGTTCTTC. Its translation is CASSYANEQFF.

V usage is TRBV6-5 and J usage is TRBJ2-2, with 7 bases that match TRBD1. This CDR3 has 15 residues. Germline loops: CDR1 MNHEY, CDR2 SVGAGI. V shed 6 bases, J shed 9 bases, and the junction held 13 bases outside the gene matches. The CDR3 region is CASRSRQGGNRELFF. CDR3 bases: TGTGCCAGCAGGTCCAGACAGGGTGGAAACAGGGAGCTGTTTTTT.

This clonotype showed up many times. This chain uses TRBV19 with TRBJ2-3; D is uncertain. The CDR3 totals 14 residues. Trimming took 5 bases from V and 0 from J, leaving 9 bases between them. Germline-derived CDR1 and CDR2 are LNHDA and SQIVND (reference sequence). The CDR3 nucleotides read TGTGCCAGTAGTCCCTTAGACAGCACAGATACGCAGTATTTT. Amino acid sequence: CASSPLDSTDTQYF.

This clonotype was observed many times. The V and J genes are TRBV20-1 and TRBJ2-3, with 10 positions matching TRBD2. The V segment lost 6 bases and the J segment 4 bases; nucleotides outside the gene matches: 7. CDR1 DFQATT and CDR2 SNEGSKA come from the germline V gene (reference sequence). The CDR3 contains 14 residues. In DNA form, the CDR3 reads TGCAGTGCCACTCTAGCGGGAGACTCAGATACGCAGTATTTT. Translation gives CSATLAGDSDTQYF.

The CDR3 nucleotides read TGTGCCACCAGCAGAGGGGGTGCGAGGACTGAAGCTTTCTTT. This sequence encodes CATSRGGARTEAFF. The chain recombines TRBV15 with TRBJ1-1, with D unresolved. The V gene lost 1 base and the J gene lost 5 bases, with 11 bases spanning the gap. CDR1 and CDR2 (germline): LNHNV, YYDKDF (reference sequence). This CDR3 contains 14 residues. Full variable domain (remainder filled in from reference TRBV15 and TRBJ1-1): DAMVIQNPRYQVTQFGKPVTLSCSQTLNHNVMYWYQQKSSQAPKLLFHYYDKDFNNEADTPDNFQSRRPNTSFCFLDIRSPGLGDTAMYLCATSRGGARTEAFFGQGTRLTVV.

This clonotype has ten or more counts. The chain is built from TRBV10-3 and TRBJ2-1; D remains ambiguous. This CDR3 region has 16 residues. V was cut by 0 bases and J by 4 bases, with 13 bases left in between. CDR1 is ENHRY, CDR2 SYGVKD, per germline. DNA of the CDR3: TGTGCCATCAGTGAGTCAGGGCTAGTTATTTACAATGAGCAGTTCTTC. This gives the protein CAISESGLVIYNEQFF.

In this sample, this clonotype turned up many times. V gene TRBV7-3 combines with J gene TRBJ1-3; TRBD1 agrees at 7 bases. V dropped 5 bases and J dropped 4; count of bases not matched to a gene: 11. This CDR3 comprises 16 residues. The germline CDR1 and CDR2 sequences are SGHTA and FQGTGA. The CDR3 DNA follows: TGTGCCAGCAGCCCTACGGGACAGCCTAGAGGAAACACCATATATTTT. This codes for CASSPTGQPRGNTIYF.

This clonotype was detected only once. V usage is TRBV19 and J usage is TRBJ1-6, with TRBD1 as a possible D gene (6 bases). The V end was cut by 3 bases, the J end by 10 bases, with 16 bases between. The CDR3 runs 15 residues. Germline loops: CDR1 LNHDA, CDR2 SQIVND (reference sequence). The CDR3 protein is CASSMMSGAKSPLHF. As DNA, the CDR3 is TGTGCCAGTAGTATGATGTCAGGGGCAAAATCACCCCTCCACTTT.